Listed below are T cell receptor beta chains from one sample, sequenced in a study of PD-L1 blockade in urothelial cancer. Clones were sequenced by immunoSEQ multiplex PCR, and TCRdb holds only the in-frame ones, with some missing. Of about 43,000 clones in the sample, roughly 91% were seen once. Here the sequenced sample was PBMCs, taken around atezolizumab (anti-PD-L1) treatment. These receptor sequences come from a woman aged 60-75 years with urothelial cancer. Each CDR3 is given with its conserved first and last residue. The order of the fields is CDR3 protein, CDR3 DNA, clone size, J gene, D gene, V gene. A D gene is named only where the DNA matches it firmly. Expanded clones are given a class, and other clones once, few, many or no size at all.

CATGGFGPEQYF	TGTGCCACCGGGGGGTTCGGGCCCGAGCAGTACTTC	.	TRBJ2-7	TRBD2	TRBV5-4
CATSRDVTGYQPQHF	TGTGCCACCAGCAGAGATGTGACAGGGTATCAGCCCCAGCATTTT	.	TRBJ1-5	TRBD1	TRBV15
CASSPGQFNYGYTF	TGTGCCAGTAGCCCGGGACAGTTTAACTATGGCTACACCTTC	few	TRBJ1-2	TRBD1	TRBV19
CASSVATYNSPLHF	TGTGCCAGCAGCGTAGCAACTTATAATTCACCCCTCCACTTT	.	TRBJ1-6	.	TRBV9
CASSAVDISEQYF	TGCGCCAGCAGCGCCGTGGACATCTCCGAGCAGTACTTC	once	TRBJ2-7	.	TRBV5-1
CASSGQAASNQPQHF	TGTGCCAGCTCGGGACAGGCCGCAAGCAATCAGCCCCAGCATTTT	once	TRBJ1-5	TRBD1	TRBV18
CASSRGQGGNEQFF	TGTGCCAGCAGTCGAGGACAGGGGGGGAATGAGCAGTTCTTC	.	TRBJ2-1	TRBD1	TRBV6-6
CASSFVLSDEKLFF	TGTGCCAGCAGTTTTGTATTGTCGGATGAAAAACTGTTTTTT	.	TRBJ1-4	.	TRBV6-6
CASSSQGRGYTF	TGTGCCAGCAGCTCCCAGGGGAGAGGCTACACCTTC	.	TRBJ1-2	.	TRBV11-3
CASSTPVGQGSSPLHF	TGTGCCAGCAGTACACCTGTTGGACAGGGCTCTTCACCCCTCCACTTT	.	TRBJ1-6	TRBD1	TRBV28
CASSWTGGAAYEQYF	TGTGCCAGCAGCTGGACAGGGGGCGCCGCCTACGAGCAGTACTTC	.	TRBJ2-7	TRBD1	TRBV7-2